This record concerns one TCR beta chain sequence. No antigen is known for it. Researchers amplified the TCR beta CDR3 regions from RNA transcripts. The study used the HTBI primer set for a first-round RT-PCR of the TCR CDR3. TCRdb re-analysed the multiplex PCR reads in MiXCR, keeping a single row per CDR3 protein. The table records under 400,000 distinct CDR3 sequences, approximately 13% of them present only once. The data belong to a study of T cells in Graves' hyperthyroidism and ophthalmopathy. The CDR3 extends over 16 amino acids. V dropped 0 bases and J dropped 5; count of bases not matched to a gene: 8. CDR1 and CDR2 from the germline V gene are SGHNT and YYREEE (reference sequence). Study-level findings and limits: Ophthalmopathy prediction by the model preceded onset by a median roughly 6 months. Most clonotypes expanded in the thyroid (above 0.001) were also present in blood.

Patients having uncontrolled infection, another autoimmune disease, pregnancy or lactation were not included. Fresh peripheral blood, 8 to 10 ml, was the source of the PBMCs. This clonotype was obtained from a woman aged 60 to 75 with Graves' hyperthyroidism. V is TRBV5-4 and J is TRBJ2-1; 7 bases line up with TRBD2. The sample comprised blood. As DNA, the CDR3 is TGTGCCAGCAGCTTGGCCGGGGCGGGAGTTGACAATGAGCAGTTCTTC. It translates to CASSLAGAGVDNEQFF.